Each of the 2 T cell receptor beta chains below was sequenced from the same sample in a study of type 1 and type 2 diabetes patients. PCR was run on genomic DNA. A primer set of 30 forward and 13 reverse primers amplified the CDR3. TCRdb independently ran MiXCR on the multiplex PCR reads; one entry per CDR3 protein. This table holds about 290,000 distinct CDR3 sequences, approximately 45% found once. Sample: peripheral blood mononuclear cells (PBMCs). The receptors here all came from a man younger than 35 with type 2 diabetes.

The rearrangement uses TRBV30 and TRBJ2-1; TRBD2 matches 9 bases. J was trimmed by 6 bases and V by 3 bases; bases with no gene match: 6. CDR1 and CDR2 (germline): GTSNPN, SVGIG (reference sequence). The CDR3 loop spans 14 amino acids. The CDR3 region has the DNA TGTGCCTGGAGAGGGACTAGCTCGGGCAATGAGCAGTTCTTC. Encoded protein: CAWRGTSSGNEQFF.

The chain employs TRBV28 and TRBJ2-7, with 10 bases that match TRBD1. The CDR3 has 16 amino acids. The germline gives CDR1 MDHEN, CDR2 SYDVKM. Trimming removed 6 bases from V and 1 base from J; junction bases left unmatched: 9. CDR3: CASRPDRGRFSYEQYF. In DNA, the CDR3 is TGTGCCAGCAGACCCGACAGGGGGCGGTTTTCCTACGAGCAGTACTTC. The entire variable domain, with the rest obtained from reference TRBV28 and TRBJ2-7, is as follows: DVKVTQSSRYLVKRTGEKVFLECVQDMDHENMFWYRQDPGLGLRLIYFSYDVKMKEKGDIPEGYSVSREKKERFSLILESASTNQTSMYLCASRPDRGRFSYEQYFGPGTRLTVT.